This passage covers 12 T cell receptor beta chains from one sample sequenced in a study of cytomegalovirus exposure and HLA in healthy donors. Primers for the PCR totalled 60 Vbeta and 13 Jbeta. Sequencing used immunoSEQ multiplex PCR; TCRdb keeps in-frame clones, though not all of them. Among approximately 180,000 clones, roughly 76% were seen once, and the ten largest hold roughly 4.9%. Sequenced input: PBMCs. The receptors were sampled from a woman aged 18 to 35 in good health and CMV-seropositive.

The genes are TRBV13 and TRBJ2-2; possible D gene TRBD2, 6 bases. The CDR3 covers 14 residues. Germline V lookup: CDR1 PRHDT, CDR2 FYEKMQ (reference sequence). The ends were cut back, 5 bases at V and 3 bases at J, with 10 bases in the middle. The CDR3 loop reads CASSTSLYTGELFF. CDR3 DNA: TGTGCCAGCAGCACTAGCCTATACACCGGGGAGCTGTTTTTT.

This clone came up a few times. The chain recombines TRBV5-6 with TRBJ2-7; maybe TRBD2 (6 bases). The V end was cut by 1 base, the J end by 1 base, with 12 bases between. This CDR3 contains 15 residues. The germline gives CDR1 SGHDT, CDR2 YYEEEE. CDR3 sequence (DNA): TGTGCCAGCAGCTTGTTGGCTAGCGCATCCTACGAGCAGTACTTC. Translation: CASSLLASASYEQYF.

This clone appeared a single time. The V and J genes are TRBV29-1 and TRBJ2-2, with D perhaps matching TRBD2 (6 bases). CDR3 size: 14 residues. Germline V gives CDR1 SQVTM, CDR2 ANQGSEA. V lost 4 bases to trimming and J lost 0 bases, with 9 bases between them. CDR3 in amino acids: CSVVGTSNTGELFF. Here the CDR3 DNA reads TGCAGCGTTGTTGGGACTTCGAACACCGGGGAGCTGTTTTTT.

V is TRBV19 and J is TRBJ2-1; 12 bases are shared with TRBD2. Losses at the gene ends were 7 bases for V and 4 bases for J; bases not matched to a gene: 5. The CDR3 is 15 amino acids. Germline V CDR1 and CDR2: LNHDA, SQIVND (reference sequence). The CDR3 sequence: CASTSSGGVYNEQFF. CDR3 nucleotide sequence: TGTGCCAGTACTTCTAGCGGGGGGGTATACAATGAGCAGTTCTTC. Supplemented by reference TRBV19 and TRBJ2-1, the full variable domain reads DGGITQSPKYLFRKEGQNVTLSCEQNLNHDAMYWYRQDPGQGLRLIYYSQIVNDFQKGDIAEGYSVSREKKESFPLTVTSAQKNPTAFYLCASTSSGGVYNEQFFGPGTRLTVL.

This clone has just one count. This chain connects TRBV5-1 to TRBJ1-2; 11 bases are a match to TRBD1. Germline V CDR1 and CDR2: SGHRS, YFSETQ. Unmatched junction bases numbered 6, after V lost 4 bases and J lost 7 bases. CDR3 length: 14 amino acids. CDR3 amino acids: CASSQTGTGGGYTF. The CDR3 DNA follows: TGCGCCAGCAGCCAAACCGGGACAGGGGGTGGCTACACCTTC.

The CDR3 loop reads CASRNRGLFEAFF. The CDR3, as DNA: TGTGCCAGCAGAAACAGGGGGCTGTTTGAAGCTTTCTTT. The V call is TRBV28, the J call TRBJ1-1; TRBD1 agrees at 9 bases. This CDR3 is built from 13 residues. Unmatched junction bases numbered 6, after V lost 6 bases and J lost 7 bases. Looked up from germline, CDR1 is MDHEN and CDR2 is SYDVKM.

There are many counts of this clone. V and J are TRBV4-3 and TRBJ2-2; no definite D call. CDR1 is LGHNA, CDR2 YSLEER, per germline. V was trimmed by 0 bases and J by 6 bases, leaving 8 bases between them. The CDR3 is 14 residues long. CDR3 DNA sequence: TGCGCCAGCAGCCAAGATGCGCTAGCCGGGGAGCTGTTTTTT. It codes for CASSQDALAGELFF.

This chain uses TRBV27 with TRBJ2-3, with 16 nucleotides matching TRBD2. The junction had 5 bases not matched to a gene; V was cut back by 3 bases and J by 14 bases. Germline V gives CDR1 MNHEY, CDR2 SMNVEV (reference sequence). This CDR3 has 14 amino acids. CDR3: CASSLGLAGGPWYF. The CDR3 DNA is TGTGCCAGCAGTTTGGGACTAGCGGGGGGGCCGTGGTATTTT.

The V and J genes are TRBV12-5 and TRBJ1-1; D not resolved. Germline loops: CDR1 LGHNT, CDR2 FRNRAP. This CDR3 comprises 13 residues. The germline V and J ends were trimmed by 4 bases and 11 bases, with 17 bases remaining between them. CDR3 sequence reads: CASGSAQSPGAFF. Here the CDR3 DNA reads TGTGCTAGTGGTTCAGCACAGAGCCCTGGGGCTTTCTTT. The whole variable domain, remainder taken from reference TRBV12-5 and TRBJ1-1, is DARVTQTPRHKVTEMGQEVTMRCQPILGHNTVFWYRQTMMQGLELLAYFRNRAPLDDSGMPKDRFSAEMPDATLATLKIQPSEPRDSAVYFCASGSAQSPGAFFGQGTRLTVV.

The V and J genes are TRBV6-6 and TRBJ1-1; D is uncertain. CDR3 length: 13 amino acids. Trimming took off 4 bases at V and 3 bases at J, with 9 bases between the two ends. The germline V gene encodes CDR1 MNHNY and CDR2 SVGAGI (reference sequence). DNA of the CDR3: TGTGCCAGCAGTTCCGCCCGGGACACTGAAGCTTTCTTT. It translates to CASSSARDTEAFF.

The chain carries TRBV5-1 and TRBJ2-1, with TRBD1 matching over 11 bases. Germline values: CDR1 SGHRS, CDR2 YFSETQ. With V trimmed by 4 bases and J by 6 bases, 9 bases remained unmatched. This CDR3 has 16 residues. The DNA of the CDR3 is TGCGCCAGCAGCCTAACCGGGACAGGGGGTGTCAATGAGCAGTTCTTC. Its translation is CASSLTGTGGVNEQFF.

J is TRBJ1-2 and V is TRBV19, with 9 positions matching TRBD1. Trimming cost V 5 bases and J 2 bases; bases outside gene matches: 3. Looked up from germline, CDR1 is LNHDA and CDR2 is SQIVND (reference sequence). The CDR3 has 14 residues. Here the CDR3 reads CASSWDRDNYGYTF. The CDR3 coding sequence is TGTGCCAGTAGTTGGGACAGGGACAACTATGGCTACACCTTC.